This T cell receptor (beta chain) was sequenced during a study of blood T cell repertoires in COVID-19. Across the study: COVID-19 samples, acute and convalescent, were from the United States, Italy and Spain.

In the authors' workflow: Counts of nucleated cells, estimated from reference gene primer amplification, were obtained. The data were produced by immunoSEQ multiplex PCR, yet TCRdb's version contains in-frame clones alone and is incomplete. From that table come the V and J calls and clone size; the DNA was used to work out D and trimming. This sample carries 300,000 to 400,000 clones, roughly 84% of them seen once, and the ten largest clones take 1%. This CDR3 has 12 amino acids. Germline V CDR1 and CDR2: SQVTM, ANQGSEA. Trimming removed 8 bases at V and 1 base at J, with 11 bases between. The clonotype comes from a man aged 50 to 59 with active or convalescent COVID-19. This chain joins TRBV29-1 and TRBJ1-1; TRBD1 might be the D (6 bases). The sample consisted of peripheral blood. CDR3 residues: CSTRTENTEAFF. In nucleotides, the CDR3 is TGCAGCACGAGGACAGAGAACACTGAAGCTTTCTTT.